The 20 T cell receptor beta chains below were found in one sample sequenced in a study of blood T cell repertoires in COVID-19. This table comes from immunoSEQ multiplex PCR, and its TCRdb copy is limited to in-frame clones, with some not included. The sample has about 99,000 clones, 65% to 85% seen once. Sequences were obtained from peripheral blood. Receptors originate from a man between 65 and 85 years old with active or convalescent COVID-19.

This sequence joins TRBV6-1 and TRBJ2-3; 10 bases align to TRBD2. With V trimmed by 4 bases and J by 1 base, 11 bases remained unmatched. Germline lookup yields CDR1 MNHNS and CDR2 SASEGT. This CDR3 spans 18 amino acids. The CDR3 region has the DNA TGTGCCAGCAGTGGACAGCGGGGGGGCCGATGGGGCACAGATACGCAGTATTTT. This gives the protein CASSGQRGGRWGTDTQYF.

The V gene is TRBV11-2, the J gene TRBJ2-3; 7 nucleotides match TRBD2. The CDR3 contains 14 residues. Germline V gives CDR1 SGHAT, CDR2 FQNNGV. J lost 1 base, V lost 5 bases, and 3 bases had no gene match. In nucleotides, the CDR3 is TGTGCCAGCAGCGCCCTAGCGGGCACAGATACGCAGTATTTT. This translates into CASSALAGTDTQYF.

This chain connects TRBV12-5 to TRBJ2-2; D perhaps matches TRBD1 (6 bases). V shed 2 bases and J shed 4 bases, with 14 bases lying between them. The CDR3 length is 16 residues. Germline V gene data show CDR1 as LGHNT and CDR2 as FRNRAP. In nucleotides, the CDR3 is TGTGCTAGTGGTTTGTCGTTGGCAGGGGTCACCGGGGAGCTGTTTTTT. It is translated as CASGLSLAGVTGELFF.

This rearrangement joins TRBV19 to TRBJ2-5; 8 bases fit TRBD2. V lost 4 bases to trimming and J lost 0 bases; unmatched junction nucleotides: 13. CDR3 length: 18 residues. Per the germline V gene, CDR1 is LNHDA and CDR2 is SQIVND (reference sequence). CDR3 DNA sequence: TGTGCCAGTAGTAGCCCCAGGGTAGCGGGATCGTACCAAGAGACCCAGTACTTC. Encoded protein: CASSSPRVAGSYQETQYF.

The gene calls are TRBV27 and TRBJ2-7; 9 bases fit TRBD1. Germline V gene data show CDR1 as MNHEY and CDR2 as SMNVEV (reference sequence). The V gene end was trimmed by 6 bases and the J gene end by 0 bases; junction bases not matched to a gene: 12. This CDR3 has 17 amino acids. This CDR3 is CASSPIRGTGSSYEQYF. The CDR3 DNA is TGTGCCAGCAGCCCAATTAGGGGGACAGGGAGCTCCTACGAGCAGTACTTC.

V gene TRBV28 combines with J gene TRBJ2-1; 12 bases are a match to TRBD2. The CDR3 covers 17 residues. Trimming removed 5 bases from V and 4 bases from J; junction bases left unmatched: 9. The germline V gene encodes CDR1 MDHEN and CDR2 SYDVKM. The CDR3 region has the DNA TGTGCCAGCAGTACGGCTAGCGGGGGGGCCTATTACAATGAGCAGTTCTTC. Translated: CASSTASGGAYYNEQFF.

The chain couples TRBV2 to TRBJ1-2, with 7 bases aligning to TRBD1. J was trimmed by 4 bases and V by 2 bases; bases with no gene match: 7. CDR3 length: 15 residues. CDR1 and CDR2 (germline): SNHLY, FYNNEI. The DNA of the CDR3 is TGTGCCAGCAGTGAACAAGACAGGGTGTCCTATGGCTACACCTTC. Its translation: CASSEQDRVSYGYTF.

The genes are TRBV6-6 and TRBJ2-7; 10 bases align to TRBD2. Germline lookup yields CDR1 MNHNY and CDR2 SVGAGI (reference sequence). This CDR3 has 14 residues. The V segment lost 2 bases and the J segment 6 bases; nucleotides outside the gene matches: 4. Here the CDR3 reads CASSYGAGGLEQYF. For the CDR3, the DNA is TGTGCCAGCAGTTACGGAGCGGGGGGGCTCGAGCAGTACTTC.

The chain couples TRBV27 to TRBJ2-7; 8 bases fit TRBD2. The V segment lost 6 bases and the J segment 4 bases; nucleotides outside the gene matches: 11. Germline V CDR1 and CDR2: MNHEY, SMNVEV (reference sequence). This CDR3 region has 15 residues. CDR3 sequence (DNA): TGTGCCAGCAGGCCACTCGACGCGGGGGGATACGAGCAGTACTTC. Amino acids: CASRPLDAGGYEQYF.

The V gene is TRBV5-4, the J gene TRBJ2-3, with 7 bases matching TRBD2. Germline trimming cut 4 bases from V and 2 bases from J; bases unmatched to any gene: 7. The CDR3 has 15 amino acids. Germline V lookup: CDR1 SGHNT, CDR2 YYREEE (reference sequence). The CDR3 spells CASSTGGTPTDTQYF. CDR3 sequence (DNA): TGTGCCAGCAGCACCGGGGGGACCCCCACAGATACGCAGTATTTT.

Turning to this clone: The sample has other DNA sequences that encode this CDR3 too. The chain employs TRBV11-2 and TRBJ2-7; tentatively, D is TRBD1 (6 bases). The V gene's germline CDR1 is SGHAT and CDR2 FQNNGV. The CDR3 has 13 residues. Trimming pared 5 bases from V and 2 bases from J, leaving 10 bases between. CDR3 region: CASSLGTTYEQYF. The CDR3, as DNA: TGTGCCAGCAGCCTCGGGACAACCTACGAGCAGTACTTC.

This clone was recorded a few times. V is TRBV27 and J is TRBJ1-5, with 8 positions matching TRBD1. CDR1 is MNHEY and CDR2 is SMNVEV in the germline V gene (reference sequence). The CDR3 has 14 amino acids. V lost 5 bases to trimming and J lost 7 bases; unmatched junction nucleotides: 7. CDR3 DNA: TGTGCCAGCAGTCCGGACAGGGCAGGGCAGCCCCAGCATTTT. It encodes CASSPDRAGQPQHF.

The chain has TRBV5-1 and TRBJ2-3; D not certain. This CDR3 spans 14 amino acids. Per the germline V gene, CDR1 is SGHRS and CDR2 is YFSETQ. Trimming shortened V by 0 bases and J by 4 bases, and 9 bases separated the two germline ends. This CDR3 is CASSLDLVSDTQYF. The CDR3 region has the DNA TGCGCCAGCAGCTTGGATCTAGTCTCAGATACGCAGTATTTT.

The chain combines TRBV28 with TRBJ1-4; a weak D match, TRBD1 (5 bases). The CDR3 totals 14 residues. Germline lookup yields CDR1 MDHEN and CDR2 SYDVKM. Trimming shortened V by 8 bases and J by 7 bases, and 17 bases separated the two germline ends. The CDR3 sequence: CASGTSRQLEKLFF. CDR3 nucleotide sequence: TGTGCCAGCGGTACGAGCCGACAGCTTGAAAAACTGTTTTTT.

This rearrangement joins TRBV19 to TRBJ2-1; 10 bases map to TRBD2. J lost 5 bases, V lost 5 bases, and 6 bases had no gene match. Germline loops: CDR1 LNHDA, CDR2 SQIVND (reference sequence). The CDR3 has 15 amino acids. This CDR3 reads CASSLLAGWDNEQFF. The CDR3 DNA follows: TGTGCCAGTAGTCTACTAGCGGGGTGGGACAATGAGCAGTTCTTC.

The rearrangement uses TRBV7-8 and TRBJ1-1; tentative D call: TRBD1 (6 bases). The V end was cut by 3 bases, the J end by 4 bases, with 21 bases between. The germline CDR1 and CDR2 sequences are SGHVS and FQNEAQ. The CDR3 contains 17 residues. Here the CDR3 reads CASSLPGAPSPTTEAFF. CDR3 sequence (DNA): TGTGCCAGCAGCTTGCCAGGGGCCCCGAGTCCGACCACTGAAGCTTTCTTT. The full variable domain, in which reference TRBV7-8 and TRBJ1-1 provide the parts outside the CDR3, is GAGVSQSPRYKVAKRGQDVALRCDPISGHVSLFWYQQALGQGPEFLTYFQNEAQLDKSGLPSDRFFAERPEGSVSTLKIQRTQQEDSAVYLCASSLPGAPSPTTEAFFGQGTRLTVV.

The chain combines TRBV5-4 with TRBJ1-2; D unclear. Germline loops: CDR1 SGHNT, CDR2 YYREEE (reference sequence). The CDR3 loop spans 15 amino acids. Trimming stripped 4 bases from V and 0 bases from J, with 13 bases between. Here the CDR3 reads CASSPLAMPNYGYTF. As DNA, the CDR3 is TGTGCCAGCAGCCCCCTGGCCATGCCTAACTATGGCTACACCTTC.

The CDR3 sequence is CTSSQEYSGGPASLDNEQFF. CDR3 coding DNA: TGCACCAGCAGCCAAGAGTATAGCGGGGGCCCCGCCTCCCTCGACAATGAGCAGTTCTTC. The chain employs TRBV1 and TRBJ2-1; TRBD2 is the table's D call and was not checked against the DNA. TRBV1 is a pseudogene. This CDR3 is 20 amino acids long.

The rearrangement links TRBV7-3 to TRBJ2-3, with TRBD2 matching 14 bases. Germline CDR1 is SGHTA and CDR2 is FQGTGA. The CDR3 sequence is 20 residues long. With 5 bases clipped from V and 7 bases from J, the junction kept 20 bases outside the gene matches. The CDR3: CASSPRPTSGGAGAGNTQYF. The CDR3, as DNA: TGTGCCAGCAGCCCTCGACCGACTAGCGGGGGGGCCGGCGCTGGGAATACGCAGTATTTT.

CDR3 loop: CASYLIPHHLERNQPQHF. The DNA for the CDR3 is TGTGCCAGCTACTTGATACCTCATCATCTTGAACGCAATCAGCCCCAGCATTTT. V gene TRBV11-3 combines with J gene TRBJ1-5; no clear D. There are 18 residues in the CDR3. Trimming left V 8 bases short and J 2 bases short, with 25 bases between. Germline values: CDR1 SGHNT, CDR2 YENEEA.